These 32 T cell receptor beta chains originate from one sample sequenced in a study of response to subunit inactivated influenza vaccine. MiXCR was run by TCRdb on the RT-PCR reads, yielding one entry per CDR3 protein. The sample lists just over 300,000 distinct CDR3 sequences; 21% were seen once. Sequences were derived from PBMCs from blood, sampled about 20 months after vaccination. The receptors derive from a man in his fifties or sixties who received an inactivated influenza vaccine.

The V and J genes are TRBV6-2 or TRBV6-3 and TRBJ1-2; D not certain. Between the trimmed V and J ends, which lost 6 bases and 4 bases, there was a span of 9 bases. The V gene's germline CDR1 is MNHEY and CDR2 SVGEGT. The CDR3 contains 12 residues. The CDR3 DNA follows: TGTGCCAGCAGGCCAGGCCCCTATGGCTACACCTTC. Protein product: CASRPGPYGYTF.

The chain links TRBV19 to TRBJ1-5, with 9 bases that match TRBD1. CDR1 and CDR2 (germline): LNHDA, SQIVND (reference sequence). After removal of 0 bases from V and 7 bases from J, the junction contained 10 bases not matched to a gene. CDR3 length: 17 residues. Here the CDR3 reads CASSIDTPGTGFQPQHF. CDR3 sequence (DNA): TGTGCCAGTAGTATAGACACCCCCGGGACAGGGTTCCAGCCCCAGCATTTT.

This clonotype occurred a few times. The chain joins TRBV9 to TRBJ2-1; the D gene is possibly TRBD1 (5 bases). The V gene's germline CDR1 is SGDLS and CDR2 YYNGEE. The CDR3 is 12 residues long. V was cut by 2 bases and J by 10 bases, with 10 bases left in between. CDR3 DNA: TGTGCCAGCAGCGTGCTTTGGGGCGAGCAGTTCTTC. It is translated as CASSVLWGEQFF.

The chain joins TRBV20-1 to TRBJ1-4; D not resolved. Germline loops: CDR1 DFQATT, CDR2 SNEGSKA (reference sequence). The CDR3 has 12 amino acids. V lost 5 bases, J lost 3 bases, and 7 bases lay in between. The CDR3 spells CSADRPNEKLFF. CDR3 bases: TGCAGTGCTGACCGTCCTAATGAAAAACTGTTTTTT.

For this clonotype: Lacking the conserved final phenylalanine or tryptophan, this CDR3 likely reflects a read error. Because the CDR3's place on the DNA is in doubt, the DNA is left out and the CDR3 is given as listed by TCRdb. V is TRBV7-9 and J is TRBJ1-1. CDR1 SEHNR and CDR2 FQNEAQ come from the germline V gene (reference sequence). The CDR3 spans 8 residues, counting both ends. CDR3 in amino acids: CASSFPLI.

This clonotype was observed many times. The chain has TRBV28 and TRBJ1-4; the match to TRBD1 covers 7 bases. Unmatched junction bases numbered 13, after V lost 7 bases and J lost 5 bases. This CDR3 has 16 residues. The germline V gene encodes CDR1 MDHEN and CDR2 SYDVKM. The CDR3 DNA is TGTGCCAGCACCTTGACAGGGCTCGGGCTCAATGAAAAACTGTTTTTT. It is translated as CASTLTGLGLNEKLFF.

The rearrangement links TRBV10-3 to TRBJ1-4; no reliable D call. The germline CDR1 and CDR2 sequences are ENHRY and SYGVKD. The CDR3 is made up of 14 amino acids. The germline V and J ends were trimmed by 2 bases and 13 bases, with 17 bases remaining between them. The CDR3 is CAISEPAIGDSLFF. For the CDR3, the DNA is TGTGCCATCAGTGAGCCGGCAATTGGGGATTCACTGTTTTTT.

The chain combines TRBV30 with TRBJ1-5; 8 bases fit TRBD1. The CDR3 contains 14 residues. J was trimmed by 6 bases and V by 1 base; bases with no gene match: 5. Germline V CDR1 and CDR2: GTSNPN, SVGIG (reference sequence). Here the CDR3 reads CAWSAGQGAQPQHF. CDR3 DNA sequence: TGTGCCTGGAGTGCCGGACAGGGAGCTCAGCCCCAGCATTTT.

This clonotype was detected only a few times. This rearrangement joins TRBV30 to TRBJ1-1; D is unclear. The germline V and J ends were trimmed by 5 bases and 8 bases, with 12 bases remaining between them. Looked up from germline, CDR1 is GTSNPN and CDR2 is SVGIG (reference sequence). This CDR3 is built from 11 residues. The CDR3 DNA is TGTGCCTGGGCAAAGGCGGGGGAAGCTTTCTTT. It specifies CAWAKAGEAFF. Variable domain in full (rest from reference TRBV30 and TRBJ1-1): SQTIHQWPATLVQPVGSPLSLECTVEGTSNPNLYWYRQAAGRGLQLLFYSVGIGQISSEVPQNLSASRPQDRQFILSSKKLLLSDSGFYLCAWAKAGEAFFGQGTRLTVV.

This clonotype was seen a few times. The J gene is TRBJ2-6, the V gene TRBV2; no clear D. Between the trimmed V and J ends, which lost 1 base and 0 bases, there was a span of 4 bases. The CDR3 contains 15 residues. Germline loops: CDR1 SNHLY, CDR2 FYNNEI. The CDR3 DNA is TGTGCCAGCAGTGAAGTTACCTCTGGGGCCAACGTCCTGACTTTC. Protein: CASSEVTSGANVLTF.

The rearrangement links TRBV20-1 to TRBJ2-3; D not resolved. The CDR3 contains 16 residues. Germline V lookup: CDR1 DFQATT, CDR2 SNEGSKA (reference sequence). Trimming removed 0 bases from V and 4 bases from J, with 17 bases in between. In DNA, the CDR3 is TGCAGTGCTAGAGATTCTCGAAAGACTGGGCCAGATACGCAGTATTTT. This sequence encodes CSARDSRKTGPDTQYF.

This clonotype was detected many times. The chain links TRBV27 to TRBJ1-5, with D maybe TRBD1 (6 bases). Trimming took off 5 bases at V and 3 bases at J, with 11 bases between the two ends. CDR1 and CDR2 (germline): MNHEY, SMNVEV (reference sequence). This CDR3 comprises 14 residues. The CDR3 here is CASSSGQNNQPQHF. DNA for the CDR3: TGTGCCAGCAGTAGTGGACAGAACAATCAGCCCCAGCATTTT.

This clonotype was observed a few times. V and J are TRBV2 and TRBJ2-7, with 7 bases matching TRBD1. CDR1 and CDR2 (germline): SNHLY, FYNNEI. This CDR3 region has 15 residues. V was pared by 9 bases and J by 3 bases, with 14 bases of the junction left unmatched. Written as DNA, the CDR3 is TGTGCCAGTTACAGCGAATCGACAGGGAACTACGAGCAGTACTTC. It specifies CASYSESTGNYEQYF.

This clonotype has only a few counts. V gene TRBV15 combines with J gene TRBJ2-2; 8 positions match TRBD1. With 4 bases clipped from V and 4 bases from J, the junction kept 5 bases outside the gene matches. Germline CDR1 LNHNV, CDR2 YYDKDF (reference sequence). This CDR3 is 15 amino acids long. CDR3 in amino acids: CATSTDRGRTGELFF. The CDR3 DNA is TGTGCCACCAGCACAGACAGGGGCCGCACCGGGGAGCTGTTTTTT.

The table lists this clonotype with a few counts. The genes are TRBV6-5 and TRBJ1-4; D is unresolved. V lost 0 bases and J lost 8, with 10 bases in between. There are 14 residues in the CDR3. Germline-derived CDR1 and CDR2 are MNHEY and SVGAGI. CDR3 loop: CASSYSSTGEKLFF. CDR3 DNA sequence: TGTGCCAGCAGTTACTCTAGTACGGGGGAAAAACTGTTTTTT.

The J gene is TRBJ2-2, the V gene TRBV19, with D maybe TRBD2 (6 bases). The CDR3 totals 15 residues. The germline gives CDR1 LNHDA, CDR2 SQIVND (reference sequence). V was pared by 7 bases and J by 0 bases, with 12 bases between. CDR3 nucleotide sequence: TGTGCCAGTACTGAATGGGGGGCGAACACCGGGGAGCTGTTTTTT. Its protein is CASTEWGANTGELFF. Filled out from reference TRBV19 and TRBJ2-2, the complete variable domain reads DGGITQSPKYLFRKEGQNVTLSCEQNLNHDAMYWYRQDPGQGLRLIYYSQIVNDFQKGDIAEGYSVSREKKESFPLTVTSAQKNPTAFYLCASTEWGANTGELFFGEGSRLTVL.

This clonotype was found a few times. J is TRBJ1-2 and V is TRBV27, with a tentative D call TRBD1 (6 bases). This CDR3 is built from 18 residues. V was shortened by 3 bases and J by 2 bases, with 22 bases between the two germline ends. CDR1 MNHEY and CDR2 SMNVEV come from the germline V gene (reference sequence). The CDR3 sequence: CASSFIAAGSGANYGYTF. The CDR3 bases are TGTGCCAGCAGTTTTATCGCAGCAGGTTCGGGGGCGAACTATGGCTACACCTTC.

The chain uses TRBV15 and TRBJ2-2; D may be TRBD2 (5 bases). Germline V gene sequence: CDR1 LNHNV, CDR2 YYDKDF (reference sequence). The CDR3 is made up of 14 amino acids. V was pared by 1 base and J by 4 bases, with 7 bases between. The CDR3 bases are TGTGCCACCAGCAGAGGGGAGAGCACCGGGGAGCTGTTTTTT. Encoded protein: CATSRGESTGELFF.

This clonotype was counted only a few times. CDR3 DNA sequence: TGTGCCAGCAGTCCTATAGCGGGAGCTTACAATGAGCAGTTCTTC. Translated: CASSPIAGAYNEQFF. The J gene is TRBJ2-1, the V gene TRBV12-3 or TRBV12-4, with 9 bases lining up with TRBD2. After removal of 5 bases from V and 4 bases from J, the junction contained 6 bases not matched to a gene. This CDR3 has 15 amino acids.

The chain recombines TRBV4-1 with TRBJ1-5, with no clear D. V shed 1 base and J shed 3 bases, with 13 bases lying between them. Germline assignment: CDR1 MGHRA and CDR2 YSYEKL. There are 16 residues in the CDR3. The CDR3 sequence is CASSQVAEGVNQPQHF. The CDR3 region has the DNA TGCGCCAGCAGCCAAGTGGCTGAGGGCGTCAATCAGCCCCAGCATTTT.

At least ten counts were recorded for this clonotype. The CDR3 nucleotides are TGTGCCAGCAGATCCCTGGGGCAGGACTATGGCTACACCTTC. It codes for CASRSLGQDYGYTF. The chain uses TRBV27 and TRBJ1-2; a possible D gene is TRBD1 (5 bases). V lost 6 bases, J lost 3 bases, and 14 bases lay in between. The germline CDR1 and CDR2 sequences are MNHEY and SMNVEV (reference sequence). This CDR3 has 14 amino acids.

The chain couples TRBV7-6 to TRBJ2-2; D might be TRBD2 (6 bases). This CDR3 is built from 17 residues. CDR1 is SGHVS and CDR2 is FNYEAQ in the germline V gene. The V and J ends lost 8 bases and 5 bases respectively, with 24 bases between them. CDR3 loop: CASSSTLGGLRTGELFF. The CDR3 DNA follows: TGTGCCAGCTCCTCTACCCTCGGAGGACTAAGGACCGGGGAGCTGTTTTTT. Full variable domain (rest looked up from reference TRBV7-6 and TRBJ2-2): GAGVSQSPRYKVTKRGQDVALRCDPISGHVSLYWYRQALGQGPEFLTYFNYEAQQDKSGLPNDRFSAERPEGSISTLTIQRTEQRDSAMYRCASSSTLGGLRTGELFFGEGSRLTVL.

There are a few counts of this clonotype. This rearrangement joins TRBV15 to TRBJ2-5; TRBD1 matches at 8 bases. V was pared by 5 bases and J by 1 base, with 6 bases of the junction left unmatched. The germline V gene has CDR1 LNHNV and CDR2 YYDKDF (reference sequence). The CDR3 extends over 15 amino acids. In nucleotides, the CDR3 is TGTGCCACCAGCGTGACGGACAGGGCCCAAGAGACCCAGTACTTC. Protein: CATSVTDRAQETQYF.

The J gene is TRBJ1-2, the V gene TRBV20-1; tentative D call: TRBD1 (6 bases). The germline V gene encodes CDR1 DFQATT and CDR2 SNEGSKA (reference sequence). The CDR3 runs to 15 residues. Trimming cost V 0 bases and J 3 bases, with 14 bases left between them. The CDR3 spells CSARDLRGPDYGYTF. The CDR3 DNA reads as TGCAGTGCTAGAGATCTTCGGGGGCCCGACTATGGCTACACCTTC.

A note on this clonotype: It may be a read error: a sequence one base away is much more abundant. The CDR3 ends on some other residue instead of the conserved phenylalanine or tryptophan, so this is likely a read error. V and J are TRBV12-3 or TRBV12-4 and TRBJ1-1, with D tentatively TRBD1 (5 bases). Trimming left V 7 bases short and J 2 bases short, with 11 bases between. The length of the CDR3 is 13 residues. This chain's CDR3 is CASTWGLNTEAFL. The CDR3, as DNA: TGTGCCAGCACCTGGGGCCTCAACACTGAAGCTTTCTTA.

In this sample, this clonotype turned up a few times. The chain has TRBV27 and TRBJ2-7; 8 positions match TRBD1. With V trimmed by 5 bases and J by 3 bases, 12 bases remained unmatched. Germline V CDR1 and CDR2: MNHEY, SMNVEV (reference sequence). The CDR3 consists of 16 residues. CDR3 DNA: TGTGCCAGCAGTCCCAGGGGGCGACGGGGTTACTACGAGCAGTACTTC. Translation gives CASSPRGRRGYYEQYF.

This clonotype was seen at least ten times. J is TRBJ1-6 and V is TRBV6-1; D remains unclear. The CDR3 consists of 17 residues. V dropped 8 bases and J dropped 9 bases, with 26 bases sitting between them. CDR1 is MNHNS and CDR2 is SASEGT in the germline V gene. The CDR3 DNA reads TGTGCCAGCCTATTTTCAAGTAGGGCCGTCGGACGTTCACCCCTCCACTTT. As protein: CASLFSSRAVGRSPLHF.

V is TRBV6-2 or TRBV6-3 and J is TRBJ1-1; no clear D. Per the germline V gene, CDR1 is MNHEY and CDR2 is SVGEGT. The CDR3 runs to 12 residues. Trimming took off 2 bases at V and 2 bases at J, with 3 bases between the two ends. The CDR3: CASSYSNTEAFF. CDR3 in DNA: TGTGCCAGCAGTTACAGCAACACTGAAGCTTTCTTT.

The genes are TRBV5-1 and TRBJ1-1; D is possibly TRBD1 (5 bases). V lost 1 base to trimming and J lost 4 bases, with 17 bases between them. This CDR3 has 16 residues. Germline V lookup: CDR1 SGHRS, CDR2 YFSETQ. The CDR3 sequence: CASSLSVQGGITEAFF. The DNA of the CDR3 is TGCGCCAGCAGCTTGTCGGTTCAGGGAGGAATCACTGAAGCTTTCTTT.

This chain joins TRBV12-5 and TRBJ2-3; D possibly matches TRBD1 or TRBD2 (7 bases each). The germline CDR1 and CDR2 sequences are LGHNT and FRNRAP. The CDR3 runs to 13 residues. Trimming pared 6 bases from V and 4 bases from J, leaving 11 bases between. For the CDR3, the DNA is TGTGCTAGTGGCCAGGGGGGGGCAGATACGCAGTATTTT. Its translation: CASGQGGADTQYF.

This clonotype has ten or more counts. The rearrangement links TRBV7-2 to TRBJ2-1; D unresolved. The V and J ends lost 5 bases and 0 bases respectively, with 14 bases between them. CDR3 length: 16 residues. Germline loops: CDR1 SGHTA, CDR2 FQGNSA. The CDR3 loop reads CASSPSGSGSYNEQFF. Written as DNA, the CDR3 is TGTGCCAGCAGCCCCTCAGGAAGTGGCTCCTACAATGAGCAGTTCTTC.

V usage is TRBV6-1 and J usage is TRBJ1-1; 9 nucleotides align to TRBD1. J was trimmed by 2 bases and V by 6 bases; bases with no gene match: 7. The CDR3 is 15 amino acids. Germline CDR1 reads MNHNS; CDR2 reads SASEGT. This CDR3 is CASRKDRGGNTEAFF. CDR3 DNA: TGTGCCAGCAGGAAAGACAGGGGGGGTAACACTGAAGCTTTCTTT.